The 28 T cell receptor beta chains given below trace back to one sample, sequenced in a study of spatial heterogeneity in lung cancer. Points from the study as a whole: Mutation tallies in tumors tracked expanded intratumoral alpha and beta TCR counts.

Documented time point: sample taken at primary tumor resection. TCRdb fed the 5' RACE reads into MiXCR, producing one record per CDR3 protein. Of approximately 10,000 distinct CDR3 sequences detected, approximately 4.7% appear once; the ten largest clones hold 9.5% to 15%. Their recognized antigens are unknown. The sequenced sample was lung tumor tissue, obtained at surgery. These receptors all come from a male donor with early-stage non-small cell lung cancer.

In its sample, this clonotype was seen many times. This beta chain turned up in a library designed for alpha chains; as an off-target read, its abundance says little. The V call is TRBV7-9, the J call TRBJ2-5; the match to TRBD1 covers 10 bases. The germline gives CDR1 SEHNR, CDR2 FQNEAQ (reference sequence). With 5 bases clipped from V and 5 bases from J, the junction kept 20 bases outside the gene matches. CDR3 length: 19 amino acids. Written as DNA, the CDR3 is TGTGCCAGCAGCCTGAATAGCTGGCGGACAGGGGGTAATGGTGAGACCCAGTACTTC. It is translated as CASSLNSWRTGGNGETQYF. Full variable domain (rest looked up from reference TRBV7-9 and TRBJ2-5): DTGVSQNPRHKITKRGQNVTFRCDPISEHNRLYWYRQTLGQGPEFLTYFQNEAQLEKSRLLSDRFSAERPKGSFSTLEIQRTEQGDSAMYLCASSLNSWRTGGNGETQYFGPGTRLLVL.

This clonotype was observed many times. This beta chain represents an off-target read in a library built for alpha chains; its size is of limited meaning. This chain joins TRBV9 and TRBJ2-7; D could derive from TRBD1 or TRBD2 (5 bases each). V shed 0 bases and J shed 0 bases, with 16 bases lying between them. Per the germline V gene, CDR1 is SGDLS and CDR2 is YYNGEE. CDR3 length: 17 residues. The chain's CDR3 is CASSVAPGTGSSYEQYF. Written as DNA, the CDR3 is TGTGCCAGCAGCGTAGCGCCCGGGACGGGATCCTCCTACGAGCAGTACTTC. Looking up the rest from reference TRBV9 and TRBJ2-7 gives the full variable domain: DSGVTQTPKHLITATGQRVTLRCSPRSGDLSVYWYQQSLDQGLQFLIQYYNGEERAKGNILERFSAQQFPDLHSELNLSSLELGDSALYFCASSVAPGTGSSYEQYFGPGTRLTVT.

This clonotype is labeled hyperexpanded. In a library made to pick up alpha chains, this beta chain is a stray read with a size that means little. The rearrangement uses TRBV13 and TRBJ1-2; D possibly corresponds to TRBD1 (5 bases). Germline lookup yields CDR1 PRHDT and CDR2 FYEKMQ (reference sequence). The CDR3 is made up of 15 amino acids. The V and J ends lost 5 bases and 5 bases respectively, with 18 bases between them. The CDR3 DNA reads as TGTGCCAGCAGCGCAGGACACCACAATTGGTATGGCTACACCTTC. This gives the protein CASSAGHHNWYGYTF.

This clonotype was recorded at least ten times. This beta chain lies outside the target of a library built for alpha chains; its clone size means little. The V gene is TRBV7-2, the J gene TRBJ2-7; either TRBD1 or TRBD2 may fit D (8 bases each). Trimming pared 5 bases from V and 3 bases from J, leaving 23 bases between. The CDR3 totals 17 residues. The V gene's germline CDR1 is SGHTA and CDR2 FQGNSA. CDR3 nucleotide sequence: TGTGCCAGCAGCCTAAAAAATCAGGGGGCGGGAGGCTACGAGCAGTACTTC. This codes for CASSLKNQGAGGYEQYF.

Ten or more counts support this clonotype. This beta chain represents an off-target read in a library built for alpha chains; its size is of limited meaning. The V and J genes are TRBV10-1 and TRBJ2-1; 8 bases align to TRBD2. V was clipped by 8 bases and J by 3 bases; unmatched bases: 6. This CDR3 contains 14 residues. CDR1 and CDR2 (germline): WNHNN, SYGVQD (reference sequence). CDR3: CASSKGTSYNEQFF. CDR3 nucleotides: TGCGCCAGCTCTAAGGGGACTAGCTACAATGAGCAGTTCTTC.

This clonotype came up many times. Because the library targeted alpha chains, this beta chain is an off-target read whose size means little. The CDR3 nucleotides read TGTGCCAGCAGTTACAGCACAGATACGCAGTATTTT. This codes for CASSYSTDTQYF. V is TRBV12-3 or TRBV12-4 and J is TRBJ2-3; D is unclear. Between the trimmed V and J ends, which lost 4 bases and 0 bases, there was a span of 2 bases. CDR3 length equals 12 residues.

This clonotype occurred many times. This beta chain is off target for a library built for alpha chains, so its abundance means little. This sequence joins TRBV21-1 and TRBJ1-5; TRBD1 was called by the table and not checked on the DNA. TRBV21-1 is a listed pseudogene. The CDR3 is 18 residues long. The CDR3 DNA reads TGTGCCAGCAGGCCGGGACAGGGGAGGGTTGGCGGCAATCAGCCCCAGCATTTT. Translated: CASRPGQGRVGGNQPQHF.

At least ten counts were recorded for this clonotype. In a library made to pick up alpha chains, this beta chain is a stray read with a size that means little. The rearrangement uses TRBV19 and TRBJ2-7; D unclear. V was clipped by 5 bases and J by 2 bases, with 13 bases between them. CDR1 is LNHDA and CDR2 is SQIVND in the germline V gene (reference sequence). The CDR3 is 14 residues long. This CDR3 reads CASSELERAYEQYF. CDR3 coding DNA: TGTGCCAGTAGTGAGCTTGAAAGGGCCTACGAGCAGTACTTC.

Turning to this clonotype: This beta chain is a stray read from a library made for alpha chains; its abundance is not meaningful. The rearrangement joins TRBV6-6 to TRBJ1-1; no clear D gene. The CDR3 runs to 11 residues. Trimming cost V 6 bases and J 11 bases, with 13 bases left between them. Germline V CDR1 and CDR2: MNHNY, SVGAGI (reference sequence). The CDR3 region has the DNA TGTGCCAGCAGAGCCGAGCTCGGTGCTTTCTTT. Encoded protein: CASRAELGAFF.

This clonotype was detected once. This beta chain turned up in a library designed for alpha chains; as an off-target read, its abundance says little. The V gene is TRBV5-1, the J gene TRBJ2-6, with 10 positions matching TRBD1. Germline-derived CDR1 and CDR2 are SGHRS and YFSETQ. Germline trimming cut 1 base from V and 2 bases from J; bases unmatched to any gene: 12. The CDR3 contains 20 residues. CDR3 sequence reads: CASSLTRQGALVTGANVLTF. In nucleotides, the CDR3 is TGCGCCAGCAGCTTGACAAGACAGGGGGCGTTAGTTACTGGGGCCAACGTCCTGACTTTC. The full variable domain, rest sourced from reference TRBV5-1 and TRBJ2-6, is KAGVTQTPRYLIKTRGQQVTLSCSPISGHRSVSWYQQTPGQGLQFLFEYFSETQRNKGNFPGRFSGRQFSNSRSEMNVSTLELGDSALYLCASSLTRQGALVTGANVLTFGAGSRLTVL.

This clonotype was observed a few times. This beta chain came through as a stray read in a library set up for alpha chains, and its size says little. This CDR3 reads CASSYTSGTDTQYF. The CDR3 region has the DNA TGTGCCAGCAGTTACACTAGCGGGACAGATACGCAGTATTTT. The chain combines TRBV6-6 with TRBJ2-3; TRBD2 agrees at 9 bases. Losses at the gene ends were 2 bases for V and 3 bases for J; bases not matched to a gene: 0. The CDR3 consists of 14 residues. Germline V CDR1 and CDR2: MNHNY, SVGAGI (reference sequence).

As concerns this clonotype: Because the library targeted alpha chains, this beta chain is an off-target read whose size means little. This sequence joins TRBV28 and TRBJ1-2; tentatively, D is TRBD1 (5 bases). The V and J ends lost 4 bases and 2 bases respectively, with 14 bases between them. The germline gives CDR1 MDHEN, CDR2 SYDVKM. The CDR3 has 15 residues. The CDR3 region is CASSSEGLFNYGYTF. In DNA form, the CDR3 reads TGTGCCAGCAGTTCGGAGGGGTTATTCAACTATGGCTACACCTTC.

A remark on this clonotype: This beta chain came through as a stray read in a library set up for alpha chains, and its size says little. This chain links TRBV7-9 with TRBJ2-7; TRBD1 agrees at 8 bases. J gave up 5 bases and V 5 bases, and 5 bases lay outside the gene matches. This CDR3 contains 13 residues. The germline V gene encodes CDR1 SEHNR and CDR2 FQNEAQ (reference sequence). For the CDR3, the DNA is TGTGCCAGCAGCCGGACAGGGCGAGACGAGCAGTACTTC. It specifies CASSRTGRDEQYF.

This clonotype was counted ten times or more. The size of this beta chain means little, since it is a stray read in a library made for alpha chains. The chain recombines TRBV2 with TRBJ2-3, with D possibly TRBD1 on 6 matching bases. Trimming stripped 8 bases from V and 0 bases from J, with 12 bases between. The CDR3 loop spans 14 amino acids. CDR1 is SNHLY and CDR2 is FYNNEI in the germline V gene. The CDR3 DNA reads as TGTGCCAGCGACTTCACAGGGAGCACAGATACGCAGTATTTT. This gives the protein CASDFTGSTDTQYF.

This clonotype was seen a handful of times. This beta chain is an unintended read in a library built for alpha chains; its size means little. The chain joins TRBV27 to TRBJ2-2, with no clear D. The CDR3 contains 16 residues. Deletions cut 2 bases from V and 2 bases from J, with 12 bases between. Germline values: CDR1 MNHEY, CDR2 SMNVEV (reference sequence). The CDR3 bases are TGTGCCAGCAGTTTAGGGCTACACGCTAACACCGGGGAGCTGTTTTTT. Translating gives CASSLGLHANTGELFF.

In its sample, this clonotype is medium-sized. Since the library was made to target alpha chains, this beta chain is a stray read and its abundance is not meaningful. V gene TRBV29-1 combines with J gene TRBJ2-1; 8 bases are a match to TRBD2. The length of the CDR3 is 12 residues. V shed 8 bases, J shed 7 bases, and the junction held 7 bases outside the gene matches. Looked up from germline, CDR1 is SQVTM and CDR2 is ANQGSEA. CDR3 sequence reads: CSFSGGPNEQFF. In DNA form, the CDR3 reads TGCAGCTTTTCGGGGGGGCCGAATGAGCAGTTCTTC.

In this sample, this clonotype is large (0.1 to 1%). For a library built for alpha chains, this beta chain is a stray read; little rests on its size. The chain recombines TRBV2 with TRBJ1-5; TRBD1 aligns across 11 bases. Trimming at V came to 3 bases and at J to 1 base, leaving 8 bases not matched to a gene. This CDR3 has 18 amino acids. From germline, CDR1 is SNHLY and CDR2 FYNNEI. The CDR3 DNA reads TGTGCCAGCAGTGAGCCCTTCGGACAGGGGGCGAGCAATCAGCCCCAGCATTTT. Protein product: CASSEPFGQGASNQPQHF.

There are many counts of this clonotype. Being off target in a library aimed at alpha chains, this beta chain has a size of little meaning. CDR3 region: CSAPALTPNSPLHF. The CDR3 nucleotides are TGCAGTGCCCCCGCCCTAACCCCTAATTCACCCCTCCACTTT. The rearrangement joins TRBV20-1 to TRBJ1-6; D not resolved. The germline V and J ends were trimmed by 6 bases and 6 bases, with 15 bases remaining between them. Per the germline V gene, CDR1 is DFQATT and CDR2 is SNEGSKA (reference sequence). This CDR3 has 14 amino acids.

This clonotype occurred many times. The size of this beta chain means little, since it is a stray read in a library made for alpha chains. This chain connects TRBV6-5 to TRBJ1-6; tentative D call: TRBD1 (6 bases). V lost 3 bases to trimming and J lost 11 bases, with 11 bases between them. The CDR3 has 13 amino acids. Germline loops: CDR1 MNHEY, CDR2 SVGAGI. The CDR3 loop is CASSYVQGPPLHF. CDR3 DNA sequence: TGTGCCAGCAGTTATGTACAGGGCCCACCCCTCCACTTT.

In its sample, this clonotype is medium-sized. This beta chain was picked up by a library intended for alpha chains and is off target, so its count carries little meaning. The chain joins TRBV5-6 to TRBJ2-3; D remains unclear. CDR1 is SGHDT and CDR2 is YYEEEE in the germline V gene. The CDR3 has 16 amino acids. Deletions cut 2 bases from V and 3 bases from J, with 16 bases between. Written as DNA, the CDR3 is TGTGCCAGCAGCTTAGGTATCGTCGGTCCGACAGATACGCAGTATTTT. It encodes CASSLGIVGPTDTQYF.

This clonotype has ten or more counts. Since it is a stray read in a library aimed at alpha chains, this beta chain has a size that is not meaningful. V is TRBV6-5 and J is TRBJ1-1, with D perhaps TRBD1 (5 bases). Germline CDR1 and CDR2: MNHEY and SVGAGI. V lost 8 bases to trimming and J lost 1 base, with 14 bases between them. The CDR3 consists of 14 residues. The CDR3 DNA reads as TGTGCCAGCGGGGGGGAGAGGGCGAACACTGAAGCTTTCTTT. It specifies CASGGERANTEAFF.

In the case of this clonotype: Since the library was made to target alpha chains, this beta chain is a stray read and its abundance is not meaningful. This sequence joins TRBV5-1 and TRBJ2-3; possibly TRBD2 for D (7 bases). There are 17 residues in the CDR3. Germline V CDR1 and CDR2: SGHRS, YFSETQ. V lost 2 bases to trimming and J lost 2 bases, with 18 bases between them. The CDR3 nucleotides read TGCGCCAGCAGCTTAAGCGGCGCGGGGGCAGTCACAGATACGCAGTATTTT. This sequence encodes CASSLSGAGAVTDTQYF.

To note about this clonotype: This beta chain turned up in a library designed for alpha chains; as an off-target read, its abundance says little. The chain recombines TRBV4-2 with TRBJ2-7; 8 bases are a match to TRBD2. In germline, CDR1 is LGHNA, CDR2 YNFKEQ. The ends lost 5 bases at V and 4 bases at J; junction bases unmatched: 7. This CDR3 spans 14 amino acids. CDR3 sequence (DNA): TGTGCCAGCAGCACGGAGCGGGGGAGTTACGAGCAGTACTTC. As protein: CASSTERGSYEQYF.

This clonotype was seen at least ten times. Little can be read into the size of this beta chain, an off-target read in a library designed for alpha chains. The chain employs TRBV2 and TRBJ1-4; D not resolved. Germline V gene sequence: CDR1 SNHLY, CDR2 FYNNEI. V was pared by 5 bases and J by 5 bases, with 12 bases between. The CDR3 has 14 residues. The CDR3 here is CASSFRPRNEKLFF. The CDR3 DNA reads as TGTGCCAGCAGTTTCAGGCCTCGAAATGAAAAACTGTTTTTT.

By proportion, this clonotype is medium-sized. The library was designed around alpha chains, so this beta chain is a stray read whose abundance carries little weight. J is TRBJ2-3 and V is TRBV27, with D perhaps matching TRBD2 (6 bases). The germline V gene encodes CDR1 MNHEY and CDR2 SMNVEV (reference sequence). CDR3 size: 14 residues. The germline V and J ends were trimmed by 0 bases and 4 bases, with 8 bases remaining between them. CDR3 sequence: CASSLSPGADTQYF. CDR3 coding DNA: TGTGCCAGCAGTTTATCCCCGGGGGCAGATACGCAGTATTTT.

This clonotype was found many times. This beta chain represents an off-target read in a library built for alpha chains; its size is of limited meaning. The chain combines TRBV4-3 with TRBJ1-2, with 9 bases matching TRBD1. The CDR3 loop spans 16 amino acids. With V trimmed by 0 bases and J by 5 bases, 7 bases remained unmatched. Germline V gene lookup returns CDR1 LGHNA and CDR2 YSLEER. CDR3 nucleotides: TGCGCCAGCAGCCAAGAACACCGCGGGACAGGGTATGGCTACACCTTC. Its protein product is CASSQEHRGTGYGYTF.

This clonotype was seen repeatedly, ten times or more. Because this beta chain is a stray read in a library intended to capture alpha chains, its abundance should not be given much weight. The V call is TRBV29-1, the J call TRBJ1-4, with D possibly being TRBD1 (5 bases). Germline V gene sequence: CDR1 SQVTM, CDR2 ANQGSEA. This CDR3 has 16 amino acids. V lost 3 bases to trimming and J lost 4 bases, with 18 bases between them. CDR3 in amino acids: CSVDSFQGRCNEKLFF. The CDR3 DNA reads TGCAGCGTTGACTCATTCCAGGGACGGTGTAATGAAAAACTGTTTTTT.

A word on this clonotype: The library was built for alpha chains, so this beta chain is an off-target read and its size means little. This chain connects TRBV4-2 to TRBJ2-3, with 9 bases aligning to TRBD1. The J segment lost 2 bases and the V segment lost 3 bases, leaving 6 bases of the junction unmatched. The germline gives CDR1 LGHNA, CDR2 YNFKEQ. The CDR3 extends over 16 amino acids. CDR3 DNA sequence: TGTGCCAGCAGCCAGCAGGGACAGGGTCACACAGATACGCAGTATTTT. Encoded protein: CASSQQGQGHTDTQYF.